This T cell receptor (beta chain) stems from a study of blood T cell repertoires in COVID-19 (dated by TCRdb to the early 2020s). In terms of the full investigation: Samples covering the acute and convalescent phases of COVID-19 were provided by collaborators in the United States, Italy and Spain. The prospective study material was composed of cDNA or gDNA derived from T cells, B-cell-depleted T cells, or PBMCs. Subjects who had been exposed to COVID-19, were actively infected with it, or had recovered from it provided the deeply sampled blood TCRbeta repertoires that made up the dataset. The repertoires were released in a freely available public database meant as a resource for research on the immune response to SARS-CoV-2. Samples came from the ongoing ImmuneRACE study (first 160 participants) plus 1,254 subjects from 6 global collaborators. Nearly every sample came with metadata listing a de-identified subject ID, COVID-19 status, age in years and sex. Where HLA class I and class II types were available, the types were taken from metadata supplied by the sample provider, not from assay-based typing. Study-wide conclusions, independent of this receptor: The quantity of clinical and demographic metadata differed by source and by participant and was supplied without curation.

The CDR3 covers 13 residues, taking in both the cysteine and the phenylalanine. Only the CDR3 DNA stays, 39 bases, in frame from base 1. V is cut by 3 bases and J by 7 bases, and the space between the germline ends is 9 bases. Collaborating institutions collected whole blood in K2EDTA tubes following their own protocols. Collaborator samples were shipped for TCRbeta analysis as frozen whole blood, isolated PBMCs, or DNA extracted from either sample type. Points on this clone: Its antigen is not yet known. Base-call qualities are not available, and no considerably larger clone is one nucleotide away.

TCRbeta CDR3 regions were amplified from genomic DNA using the immunoSEQ Assay, a bias-controlled multiplex PCR. Under the source paper's analysis protocol: Nucleated cell counts per sample were estimated from amplification of reference gene primers within the assay. To quantify the absolute abundance of each unique TCRbeta CDR3 rearrangement, sequence reads were collapsed and filtered. For each sample, productive Simpson clonality was calculated by taking the square root of Simpson's diversity index across productive rearrangements. TCRdb holds this immuneACCESS table with in-frame rearrangements only. Some clones are missing; in checked studies, unresolved V genes explain under half, and the rest has no known cause. V, J and clone size were drawn from that table, and D and trimming were deduced from the DNA. The sample yields around 270,000 clones; around 89% were counted once. The top ten clones comprise about 4.2% of the sample.

The chain links TRBV12-3 or TRBV12-4 with TRBJ2-2; no D gene is confidently identified. The source material was peripheral blood. The origin of this receptor is a man aged 40-49 years with acute or convalescent COVID-19. CDR3 loop: CASSLRSYGELFF. Read as DNA, the sequence is TGTGCCAGCAGTTTGCGTTCCTACGGGGAGCTGTTTTTT.